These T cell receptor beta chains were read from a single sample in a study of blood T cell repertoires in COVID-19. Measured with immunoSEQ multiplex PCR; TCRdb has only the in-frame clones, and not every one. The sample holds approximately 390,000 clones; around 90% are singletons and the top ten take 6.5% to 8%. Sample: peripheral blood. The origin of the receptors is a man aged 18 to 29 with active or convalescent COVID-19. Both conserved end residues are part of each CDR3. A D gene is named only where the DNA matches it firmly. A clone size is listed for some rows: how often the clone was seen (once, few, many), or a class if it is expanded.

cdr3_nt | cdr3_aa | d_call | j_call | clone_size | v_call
TGCGCCAGCAGCCAAGTGCCCCGGGAGCAGTTCTTC | CASSQVPREQFF | . | TRBJ2-1 | . | TRBV4-3
TGTGCCAGCAGTTTGAGTACTAACTATGGCTACACCTTC | CASSLSTNYGYTF | . | TRBJ1-2 | . | TRBV28
TGTGCCAGCAGTCCCCAGGGGGCGGTGGAGCAGTACTTC | CASSPQGAVEQYF | TRBD1 | TRBJ2-7 | few | TRBV2
TGTGCCAGCAGTTCCACCTTTAAGGGGGCAAGTCAGCCCCAGCATTTT | CASSSTFKGASQPQHF | TRBD1 | TRBJ1-5 | . | TRBV27
TGTGCCAGCAGCGTAGGAGGGGGTGACTATGGCTACACCTTC | CASSVGGGDYGYTF | . | TRBJ1-2 | . | TRBV9
TGTGCCAGCAGCTTAGAAGGGACAGGCGCGCGTGGCTACACCTTC | CASSLEGTGARGYTF | TRBD1 | TRBJ1-2 | . | TRBV7-2
TGTGCCAGCAGTGGACTAGCGGGAGGTGGAGAGACCCAGTACTTC | CASSGLAGGGETQYF | TRBD2 | TRBJ2-5 | . | TRBV27
TGTGCCAGCAGCCTACAGGGTCGGGACACTGAAGCTTTCTTT | CASSLQGRDTEAFF | . | TRBJ1-1 | . | TRBV7-9
TGTGCCACCCTGGAGGCGGGAGGTCTGTTCTTC | CATLEAGGLFF | TRBD2 | TRBJ2-1 | . | TRBV19
TGTGCCAGCAGCCTAGATCGTCCGGACAGGGACACTGAAGCTTTCTTT | CASSLDRPDRDTEAFF | TRBD1 | TRBJ1-1 | few | TRBV7-2
TGTGCCAGCTCACCAGGATCCTTTGGACAGTTGAACACTGAAGCTTTCTTT | CASSPGSFGQLNTEAFF | . | TRBJ1-1 | . | TRBV18
TGTGCCAGCAGCGTTCAGGGGAACACAGATACGCAGTATTTT | CASSVQGNTDTQYF | . | TRBJ2-3 | . | TRBV9
TGTGCCAGCCTCTCGGGCACTGAAGCTTTCTTT | CASLSGTEAFF | . | TRBJ1-1 | . | TRBV12-3/TRBV12-4
TGTGCCAGCAGTGAATTAGTGTCGGGCGAGCAGTACTTC | CASSELVSGEQYF | . | TRBJ2-7 | . | TRBV25-1
TGTGCCAGCAGCTTGTATCAGAGGGAGTCACCCCTCCACTTT | CASSLYQRESPLHF | . | TRBJ1-6 | . | TRBV5-6
TGTGCCAGCAGTCCACGACTAGGGACGGAGACCCAGTACTTC | CASSPRLGTETQYF | . | TRBJ2-5 | . | TRBV6-5
TGTGCCAGCAGCCATCCCTCGGAGGGGCCCTACAATGAGCAGTTCTTC | CASSHPSEGPYNEQFF | . | TRBJ2-1 | . | TRBV4-2
TGCAGTGCTAGAACGGGAGTGGAGCAGTTCTTC | CSARTGVEQFF | . | TRBJ2-1 | . | TRBV20-1
TGTGCCAGCAGTTACTCGATACAGGGAGGGACTGAAGCTTTCTTT | CASSYSIQGGTEAFF | . | TRBJ1-1 | . | TRBV6-6
TGTGCCAGTAGCTCAGGGGCGAGTTTTGGCAATCAGCCCCAGCATTTT | CASSSGASFGNQPQHF | . | TRBJ1-5 | once | TRBV19
TGTGCCAGCAGTTTAGTGGACAGGGACGGCGTTGGCTACACCTTC | CASSLVDRDGVGYTF | TRBD1 | TRBJ1-2 | . | TRBV28
TGTGCCAGCAGTTCATTCAGGGGCGAGCAGTACTTC | CASSSFRGEQYF | . | TRBJ2-7 | . | TRBV27
TGCAGTGCTCCTAGGGAGAGTAGCTACACCTTC | CSAPRESSYTF | . | TRBJ1-2 | . | TRBV20-1
TGTGCCAGCAGTGAATCCGCCGGGACAGCTAATGAAAAACTGTTTTTT | CASSESAGTANEKLFF | TRBD1 | TRBJ1-4 | . | TRBV6-1
TGTGCCAGTAGGGGGGGGACGCCGAGCTCTGGGGCCAACGTGCTGACTTTC | CASRGGTPSSGANVLTF | TRBD2 | TRBJ2-6 | . | TRBV19
TGTGCCAGCAGACGAGCTTACGAGCAGTACTTC | CASRRAYEQYF | . | TRBJ2-7 | . | TRBV12-3/TRBV12-4
TGTGCCAGTAGTATTATCGCGGGAGGAGGCACAGATACGCAGTATTTT | CASSIIAGGGTDTQYF | TRBD2 | TRBJ2-3 | . | TRBV19